This T cell receptor beta chain was obtained from a study of CD8+ T cells in alopecia areata. The CDR3 loop spans 15 amino acids. CDR1 is MDHEN and CDR2 is SYDVKM in the germline V gene. V dropped 6 bases and J dropped 5; count of bases not matched to a gene: 12. cDNA prepared by RNA extraction and subsequent reverse transcription served as the template for sequencing. Some clones are missing from TCRdb's copy, which holds only in-frame ones; the method was immunoSEQ multiplex PCR. The sample yields about 110,000 clones, 55% to 70% seen once. Sequencing input: NKG2D-low CD8+ T cells sorted from blood. The TCR comes from a human donor with alopecia areata. The chain couples TRBV28 to TRBJ2-7; 8 bases are shared with TRBD1. CDR3 loop: CASSLEWQGAHEQYF. The CDR3 region has the DNA TGTGCCAGCAGCCTCGAGTGGCAGGGGGCGCACGAGCAGTACTTC.